This passage covers 30 T cell receptor beta chains from one sample sequenced in a study of patients and donors after allogeneic stem cell transplantation. TCRdb recomputed calls from the RT-PCR reads with MiXCR, one row per CDR3 protein. The profile shows 100,000 to 120,000 distinct CDR3 sequences, less than 45% of them singletons. Sequences were obtained from blood, either unsorted or a sorted T cell fraction (not recorded which). Receptor source: a human donor who was either an allogeneic HSCT recipient or a stem cell or donor lymphocyte infusion donor (not recorded which). It is not recorded whose cells these are; they may come from a transplant donor.

This clonotype appeared a few times. This chain uses TRBV5-1 with TRBJ2-4; the match to TRBD1 covers 9 bases. The germline CDR1 and CDR2 sequences are SGHRS and YFSETQ. Losses at the gene ends were 0 bases for V and 0 bases for J; bases not matched to a gene: 10. The CDR3 totals 19 residues. This chain's CDR3 is CASSLALRTGAIAKNIQYF. The CDR3 nucleotides read TGCGCCAGCAGCTTGGCCCTTAGGACAGGGGCGATAGCCAAAAACATTCAGTACTTC. Looking up the rest from reference TRBV5-1 and TRBJ2-4 gives the full variable domain: KAGVTQTPRYLIKTRGQQVTLSCSPISGHRSVSWYQQTPGQGLQFLFEYFSETQRNKGNFPGRFSGRQFSNSRSEMNVSTLELGDSALYLCASSLALRTGAIAKNIQYFGAGTRLSVL.

The V call is TRBV13, the J call TRBJ2-7; 9 bases align to TRBD2. Germline loops: CDR1 PRHDT, CDR2 FYEKMQ (reference sequence). The CDR3 loop spans 14 amino acids. The junction had 9 bases not matched to a gene; V was cut back by 5 bases and J by 7 bases. The CDR3 bases are TGTGCCAGCAGCATGGGACTAGCAGTCTTTGAGCAGTACTTC. Protein: CASSMGLAVFEQYF.

This clonotype was counted a few times. This chain connects TRBV7-2 to TRBJ1-4; a possible D gene is TRBD1 (5 bases). There are 15 residues in the CDR3. V shed 2 bases and J shed 5 bases, with 12 bases lying between them. Germline V gene sequence: CDR1 SGHTA, CDR2 FQGNSA. The CDR3 loop reads CASSLLGTVNEKLFF. The CDR3 bases are TGTGCCAGCAGCTTACTAGGGACGGTCAATGAAAAACTGTTTTTT.

This clonotype came up a few times. The chain uses TRBV12-3 or TRBV12-4 and TRBJ2-5, with TRBD2 matching 9 bases. The CDR3 has 14 amino acids. J lost 4 bases, V lost 4 bases, and 4 bases had no gene match. The CDR3 DNA reads as TGTGCCAGCAGTTATAGCGGGAGAGGAGAGACCCAGTACTTC. Translation gives CASSYSGRGETQYF.

The V gene is TRBV12-3 or TRBV12-4, the J gene TRBJ2-2; D is undetermined. The V end was cut by 3 bases, the J end by 7 bases, with 15 bases between. CDR3 length equals 15 residues. The CDR3: CASSFQGSGVGELFF. The CDR3 nucleotides are TGTGCCAGCAGTTTCCAAGGCAGTGGAGTCGGGGAGCTGTTTTTT.

This clonotype turned up a few times. The rearrangement uses TRBV20-1 and TRBJ1-2; a weak D match, TRBD1 (6 bases). Trimming took 4 bases from V and 6 from J, leaving 18 bases between them. This CDR3 region has 14 residues. CDR1 is DFQATT and CDR2 is SNEGSKA in the germline V gene (reference sequence). CDR3 bases: TGCAGTGCTAAGAGACGGGGGGCGACCCATGGCTACACCTTC. Its translation: CSAKRRGATHGYTF.

The chain links TRBV28 to TRBJ1-2; TRBD1 is a possible D gene (6 bases). CDR1 MDHEN and CDR2 SYDVKM come from the germline V gene. The germline V and J ends were trimmed by 6 bases and 6 bases, with 11 bases remaining between them. The CDR3 runs to 12 residues. CDR3 DNA: TGTGCCAGCAGGCGGGACACCCATGGCTACACCTTC. It is translated as CASRRDTHGYTF.

This clonotype showed up just once. J is TRBJ2-7 and V is TRBV2; tentatively, D is TRBD2 (5 bases). V was clipped by 8 bases and J by 6 bases, with 14 bases between them. Germline CDR1 reads SNHLY; CDR2 reads FYNNEI. The CDR3 spans 12 residues. The CDR3 coding sequence is TGTGCCAGCCACAGACTACTAGTCGAGCAGTACTTC. This translates into CASHRLLVEQYF.

The V and J genes are TRBV5-1 and TRBJ1-1; D is ambiguous. The CDR3 sequence is 14 residues long. CDR1 SGHRS and CDR2 YFSETQ come from the germline V gene. The germline V and J ends were trimmed by 1 base and 4 bases, with 11 bases remaining between them. CDR3 residues: CASSLWVEGTEAFF. The CDR3 DNA reads as TGCGCCAGCAGCTTGTGGGTAGAGGGCACTGAAGCTTTCTTT.

The chain combines TRBV2 with TRBJ2-3, with 13 bases identical to TRBD2. In germline, CDR1 is SNHLY, CDR2 FYNNEI. This CDR3 spans 16 amino acids. The V segment lost 10 bases and the J segment 8 bases; nucleotides outside the gene matches: 15. Here the CDR3 reads CATRRGLAGDGGTQYF. The DNA for the CDR3 is TGTGCCACCCGGCGAGGACTAGCGGGGGACGGGGGTACGCAGTATTTT.

This rearrangement joins TRBV7-6 to TRBJ2-1; 8 positions match TRBD2. After removal of 0 bases from V and 9 bases from J, the junction contained 7 bases not matched to a gene. The CDR3 totals 15 residues. The germline V gene encodes CDR1 SGHVS and CDR2 FNYEAQ. CDR3 sequence: CASSLAGLASPEQFF. The DNA for the CDR3 is TGTGCCAGCAGCTTAGCAGGACTAGCATCTCCTGAGCAGTTCTTC.

V gene TRBV6-5 combines with J gene TRBJ2-7, with TRBD1 matching over 7 bases. The length of the CDR3 is 16 residues. After removal of 6 bases from V and 0 bases from J, the junction contained 11 bases not matched to a gene. Germline CDR1 reads MNHEY; CDR2 reads SVGAGI. The CDR3 sequence is CASSHIGDRISYEQYF. The DNA of the CDR3 is TGTGCCAGCAGCCATATAGGGGACAGAATCTCCTACGAGCAGTACTTC.

This clonotype was seen just once. The V gene is TRBV29-1, the J gene TRBJ2-4; TRBD2 matches at 7 bases. Germline assignment: CDR1 SQVTM and CDR2 ANQGSEA. With V trimmed by 7 bases and J by 2 bases, 5 bases remained unmatched. The length of the CDR3 is 13 residues. The CDR3, as DNA: TGCAGCGCATCGGGGGGTTCCAAAAACATTCAGTACTTC. Translated: CSASGGSKNIQYF.

This clonotype occurred a few times. The J gene is TRBJ1-1, the V gene TRBV6-6; D not certain. The CDR3 is 13 amino acids. V gave up 2 bases and J gave up 3 bases, with 7 bases separating them. Germline V lookup: CDR1 MNHNY, CDR2 SVGAGI (reference sequence). The CDR3 sequence is CASSYEDYTEAFF. As DNA, the CDR3 is TGTGCCAGCAGTTACGAAGACTACACTGAAGCTTTCTTT.

V usage is TRBV6-2 or TRBV6-3 and J usage is TRBJ2-7, with a possible D match to TRBD2 (5 bases). Germline loops: CDR1 MNHEY, CDR2 SVGEGT. V was trimmed by 7 bases and J by 5 bases, leaving 12 bases between them. The CDR3 runs 12 residues. The CDR3 DNA reads TGTGCCAGCACCACGGGAACGGACGAGCAGTACTTC. Its protein is CASTTGTDEQYF.

The chain recombines TRBV11-3 with TRBJ2-2, with D hard to call. The germline CDR1 and CDR2 sequences are SGHNT and YENEEA. Trimming left V 3 bases short and J 3 bases short, with 8 bases between. This CDR3 spans 14 amino acids. In DNA, the CDR3 is TGTGCCAGCAGCTTTTGGCTGGACACCGGGGAGCTGTTTTTT. Translating gives CASSFWLDTGELFF.

The rearrangement uses TRBV5-1 and TRBJ2-5; the D gene is possibly TRBD1 (5 bases). There are 16 residues in the CDR3. Germline CDR1 and CDR2: SGHRS and YFSETQ. Trimming took 0 bases from V and 4 from J, leaving 16 bases between them. CDR3 DNA: TGCGCCAGCAGCTTGGCAAGCGACAGATCGCCAGAGACCCAGTACTTC. Protein sequence: CASSLASDRSPETQYF.

The chain recombines TRBV12-3 or TRBV12-4 with TRBJ1-1; the D gene is possibly TRBD1 (6 bases). This CDR3 contains 13 residues. The V end was cut by 6 bases, the J end by 4 bases, with 12 bases between. The CDR3 nucleotides read TGTGCCAGCAGGGTCGGAGGGGGCACTGAAGCTTTCTTT. The encoded protein is CASRVGGGTEAFF.

The chain carries TRBV25-1 and TRBJ1-6; 9 bases line up with TRBD1. The CDR3 consists of 17 residues. The germline V gene has CDR1 MGHDK and CDR2 SYGVNS. The J segment lost 4 bases and the V segment lost 4 bases, leaving 8 bases of the junction unmatched. The CDR3 here is CASSAHTGGFYNSPLHF. The CDR3 bases are TGTGCCAGCAGTGCCCACACAGGGGGCTTTTATAATTCACCCCTCCACTTT.

The genes are TRBV15 and TRBJ2-5; 11 nucleotides align to TRBD2. This CDR3 has 14 residues. After removal of 4 bases from V and 4 bases from J, the junction contained 2 bases not matched to a gene. Germline CDR1 LNHNV, CDR2 YYDKDF (reference sequence). The CDR3 reads CATSTLAGGETQYF. CDR3 DNA: TGTGCCACCAGCACCCTAGCGGGAGGAGAGACCCAGTACTTC.

The rearrangement links TRBV5-1 to TRBJ2-1; 7 bases are shared with TRBD1. The V segment lost 4 bases and the J segment 4 bases; nucleotides outside the gene matches: 8. The CDR3 runs 15 residues. The germline CDR1 and CDR2 sequences are SGHRS and YFSETQ. CDR3 sequence: CASSPGTESYNEQFF. The CDR3 DNA sequence: TGCGCCAGCAGCCCCGGGACAGAGTCTTACAATGAGCAGTTCTTC.

The J gene is TRBJ1-6, the V gene TRBV12-3 or TRBV12-4; D ambiguous. V was pared by 3 bases and J by 8 bases, with 17 bases between. The CDR3 is 16 amino acids. The CDR3 DNA reads TGTGCCAGCAGTTTTCGTCGAAGGCCCGCCGATTCACCCCTCCACTTT. This sequence encodes CASSFRRRPADSPLHF.

This sequence joins TRBV6-5 and TRBJ1-1; D gene uncertain. This CDR3 has 17 amino acids. V was clipped by 6 bases and J by 1 base, with 21 bases between them. The germline V gene has CDR1 MNHEY and CDR2 SVGAGI. In DNA, the CDR3 is TGTGCCAGCAGCTATACCCCAGGACGGTCGGGGAACACTGAAGCTTTCTTT. This translates into CASSYTPGRSGNTEAFF.

The V and J genes are TRBV5-1 and TRBJ1-1; the D is unclear. The V and J ends lost 0 bases and 9 bases respectively, with 9 bases between them. CDR3 length: 12 amino acids. CDR1 SGHRS and CDR2 YFSETQ come from the germline V gene. CDR3 protein: CASSLEAGKAFF. The CDR3 coding sequence is TGCGCCAGCAGCTTGGAGGCAGGAAAAGCTTTCTTT.

The V and J genes are TRBV27 and TRBJ1-1; TRBD1 matches at 8 bases. The CDR3 has 17 amino acids. The germline gives CDR1 MNHEY, CDR2 SMNVEV (reference sequence). The V and J ends lost 1 base and 0 bases, in that order; junction bases with no gene match: 7. CDR3: CASSLWGTGVMNTEAFF. Written as DNA, the CDR3 is TGTGCCAGCAGTTTATGGGGGACAGGTGTAATGAACACTGAAGCTTTCTTT.

The rearrangement joins TRBV29-1 to TRBJ2-3; weak D call: TRBD1 (5 bases). The germline gives CDR1 SQVTM, CDR2 ANQGSEA. The CDR3 runs to 16 residues. Trimming took off 7 bases at V and 8 bases at J, with 28 bases between the two ends. CDR3 coding DNA: TGCAGCGCCAAGGGGTTGGTTCCAGCCCGACTGGGTACGCAGTATTTT. This encodes CSAKGLVPARLGTQYF.

This rearrangement joins TRBV7-2 to TRBJ1-1; a possible D gene is TRBD1 (5 bases). CDR3 size: 14 residues. Germline CDR1 and CDR2: SGHTA and FQGNSA. Trimming cost V 4 bases and J 3 bases, with 12 bases left between them. The CDR3 here is CASSYGGAYTEAFF. The CDR3 region has the DNA TGTGCCAGCAGCTATGGAGGGGCCTACACTGAAGCTTTCTTT.

This clonotype appeared a few times. This chain uses TRBV24-1 with TRBJ1-1; D gene ambiguous. CDR1 is KGHDR, CDR2 SFDVKD, per germline. Between the trimmed V and J ends, which lost 4 bases and 4 bases, there was a span of 9 bases. The CDR3 has 13 amino acids. In DNA form, the CDR3 reads TGTGCCACCAGTGACCCCGGTTCCACTGAAGCTTTCTTT. Translated, it gives CATSDPGSTEAFF.

This clonotype was observed a few times. J is TRBJ1-3 and V is TRBV20-1, with 7 bases fitting TRBD1. Losses at the gene ends were 1 base for V and 0 bases for J; bases not matched to a gene: 9. Per the germline V gene, CDR1 is DFQATT and CDR2 is SNEGSKA (reference sequence). This CDR3 is built from 17 residues. DNA for the CDR3: TGCAGTGCTAGAGGTGACCCCGGGACAGACTCTGGAAACACCATATATTTT. Translated, it gives CSARGDPGTDSGNTIYF.

This rearrangement joins TRBV20-1 to TRBJ2-1; 14 nucleotides match TRBD2. Germline V gene lookup returns CDR1 DFQATT and CDR2 SNEGSKA (reference sequence). Unmatched junction bases numbered 9, after V lost 6 bases and J lost 8 bases. The CDR3 is 15 residues long. CDR3 coding DNA: TGCAGTGCACCAGTAGGGACTAGCGGGAGCTATGAGCAGTTCTTC. Its translation: CSAPVGTSGSYEQFF.